The rows below give T cell receptor beta chains drawn from one sample of a study of Graves' ophthalmopathy and Graves' hyperthyroidism. From the multiplex PCR reads, TCRdb called clonotypes with MiXCR, one entry per CDR3 protein. The sample shows a few hundred thousand distinct CDR3 sequences, around a sixth of them seen only once. Sequencing was performed on peripheral blood. The receptors were sampled from an adult man with Graves' ophthalmopathy. Both conserved end residues are part of each CDR3. Where a row states a size, it is once, few, many or the class of an expanded clone; other rows omit it.

v_call	clone_size	j_call	cdr3_aa
TRBV6-1	many	TRBJ1-5	CASIVDRAGKPQHF
TRBV12-3/TRBV12-4	-	TRBJ2-7	CASTPPQTQYEQYF
TRBV6-1	-	TRBJ2-7	CASEEEKGYEQYF
TRBV18	many	TRBJ2-2	CASSQDRNTGELFF
TRBV7-9	many	TRBJ2-5	CASRTSGPQETQYF
TRBV29-1	few	TRBJ2-2	CSVVPYRGYAGELFF
TRBV7-3	many	TRBJ1-1	CASSLSFRGYLVF
TRBV10-3	many	TRBJ1-2	CAISEGQGNGYTF
TRBV6-5	few	TRBJ2-7	CASSYSIKGFYKQYF
TRBV4-2	few	TRBJ1-5	CASSQASGSQPQHF
TRBV2	many	TRBJ1-2	CASSVVGGPAGYTF
TRBV11-2	many	TRBJ2-2	CASSLDSHTGELFF
TRBV12-3/TRBV12-4	many	TRBJ1-3	CASSLVTDLDTIYF
TRBV12-3/TRBV12-4	many	TRBJ2-7	CASSLQSGSRYEQYF
TRBV5-1	many	TRBJ2-7	CASTEAWGMGTSSYEQYF
TRBV11-1	many	TRBJ2-2	CASSTRRSGGFANTGELFF
TRBV5-1	many	TRBJ2-7	CASSLASRGTYEQYF
TRBV27	few	TRBJ1-2	CASSRDRGYYGYTF
TRBV15	many	TRBJ1-6	CATSGRSSYNSPLHF
TRBV6-1	many	TRBJ1-6	CASSELGEDSPLHF
TRBV6-2/TRBV6-3	few	TRBJ2-7	CASSRYPYEQYF
TRBV4-1	many	TRBJ2-7	CASSQESTAYEQYF
TRBV5-1	many	TRBJ2-5	CASSFLGTSVETQYF
TRBV5-1	many	TRBJ1-2	CASSLAPTETNYGYTF
TRBV20-1	few	TRBJ2-2	CSARDLEGLAGVGTGELFF
TRBV5-1	-	TRBJ2-7	CASSLAGGAEEQYF
TRBV19	many	TRBJ1-3	CASILSAGNTIYF
TRBV7-8	many	TRBJ1-1	CASSPDRSQSEAFF
TRBV28	many	TRBJ1-2	CASSLGQANYGYTF
TRBV5-1	many	TRBJ2-7	CASSLEALSYEQYF
TRBV27	many	TRBJ2-7	CASSLRVSYEQYF
TRBV12-3/TRBV12-4	-	TRBJ1-2	CASSPDPKGGYGYTF
TRBV6-1	-	TRBJ2-7	CASLEIGEQYF
TRBV20-1	many	TRBJ2-7	CSCRGVSYEQYF
TRBV6-5	many	TRBJ2-7	CASRQSGTGSFGEQYF
TRBV19	-	TRBJ1-3	CASRTDRSSGNTIYF
TRBV2	-	TRBJ1-2	CASSEGVGDRDYGYTF
TRBV6-1	many	TRBJ2-2	CASTSDSGVNTGELFF
TRBV20-1	many	TRBJ2-7	CSARWVAGGTYEQYF
TRBV27	many	TRBJ1-2	CASSLSAPDSHNYGYTF
TRBV6-5	few	TRBJ1-2	CASSYSMEGSGYTF
TRBV20-1	many	TRBJ1-5	CSARGELIGNQPQHF
TRBV7-8	-	TRBJ2-7	CASSAGRTSEQYF